This TCR beta chain was captured by sequencing in a study of T cells in Graves' hyperthyroidism and ophthalmopathy (dated 2019 in TCRdb). For context, the study as a whole: Peripheral blood was collected at initial diagnosis, before any treatment. A discovery cohort of roughly 100 patients, roughly 40 with Graves' ophthalmopathy and about 58 with stable Graves' hyperthyroidism, was used to find distinguishing TCR V-J signatures. Prospective prediction of ophthalmopathy was tested in an independent validation cohort consisting of 18 hyperthyroidism patients and over 15 patients who later progressed to ophthalmopathy. The approximately 90 discovery patients were randomly split 7:3 into training and test sets. In addition, the study compared T-cell repertoires in thyroid tissue and in blood from a handful of Graves' hyperthyroidism patients. After blood sampling, hyperthyroidism patients were treated with methimazole at a starting dose of 30 mg daily, and ophthalmopathy patients were treated with high-dose intravenous methylprednisolone. The paper reports TCR Vbeta CDR3 sequencing of some 140 peripheral blood samples: around 41 ophthalmopathy, about 75 hyperthyroidism and some 17 progressor patients.

The TCR beta CDR3 regions were amplified from RNA transcripts. A first-round RT-PCR of the TCR CDR3 used the HTBI primer set with the Qiagen OneStep RT-PCR kit. Libraries were constructed in a second round of multiplex PCR, after which size selection and purification were performed. The libraries were sequenced on an Illumina HiSeq2000 using paired-end 100 bp reads. The published analysis was carried out like this. SOAPnuke was used to process the raw data, throwing out any read that contained adapters or uncalled bases, had a mean Phred below 15, or lacked an exact constant-primer or identifier match. COPE v1.2.5 was used to merge the high-quality paired reads, and each unique nucleotide sequence was defined as a clonotype. Clonotypes were aligned to IMGT TRBV, TRBD and TRBJ reference segments using MiTCR v1.1. Only V-J combinations with frequency above 0.0001, covering 99.2% of repertoires, were analysed. A TCS score was defined as the ratio between F50 (clonal expansion) and ExV (chaos), using BLOSUM62-based TCRdist between CDR3 peptides within each V-J. Welch's t-statistics and random forest reduced 500 to 650 V-J features to 13, which were used in a naive Bayes classifier (R e1071). The public reads were quality trimmed at Q25 with fastp and then assembled into clones with MiXCR by TCRdb, keeping productive beta chains. Rows are combined by CDR3 protein, so each entry shows the most common genes and DNA. The V and J calls were not made by the authors but by TCRdb's processing. A total of more than 500,000 distinct CDR3 sequences appear in this sample, about 16% of them only once. Less than 30% of the sample goes to the ten largest clones.

The V and J ends are trimmed by 8 bases and 3 bases, leaving 10 bases between them. Taken from cysteine to phenylalanine, the CDR3 has 12 residues. Only the CDR3 region is kept as DNA, spanning 36 bases read in frame from base 1. The germline V gene sets CDR1 to ENHRY and CDR2 to SYGVKD. This clonotype was picked up a small number of times. Its antigen is not yet known. One base away there is no much larger clone; base qualities are not given. Ophthalmopathy patients had moderately to severely active disease, Clinical Activity Score of at least 3, NOSPECS grade of at least 4, and duration under 3 months. Patients with uncontrolled infections, other autoimmune diseases, pregnancy or lactation were excluded. Diagnoses relied on clinical symptoms, serum thyroxine and TRAb, thyroid ultrasound and orbital computed tomography. Ficoll-Paque density gradient centrifugation was used to isolate PBMCs from about 10 ml of fresh peripheral blood. Trizol reagent was used to extract total RNA, and RNA quality was then checked on an Agilent 2100 Bioanalyzer.

General study outcomes and caveats: Most expanded thyroid clonotypes (frequency above 0.001) were also found in blood, which suggests that blood repertoires may mirror thyroid immune responses. No statistical method was used to fix the sample size in advance, and group allocation was not hidden from the investigators. During validation, the model predicted progression to ophthalmopathy a median of approximately 6 months ahead of onset, with 60% to 71% sensitivity and 72% to 80% specificity. A 13 V-J signature model separated ophthalmopathy from stable hyperthyroidism, with around 88% sensitivity and 81.08% specificity in cross-validation and 80%/75% in testing.

Sequenced input: blood. The sequence links TRBV10-3 to TRBJ1-1; the D segment cannot be called with confidence. This TCR was recovered from a woman aged 25 to 45 with Graves' ophthalmopathy. The encoded CDR3 is CAIGEFDTEAFF. The DNA sequence is given as TGTGCCATCGGGGAGTTCGACACTGAAGCTTTCTTT.